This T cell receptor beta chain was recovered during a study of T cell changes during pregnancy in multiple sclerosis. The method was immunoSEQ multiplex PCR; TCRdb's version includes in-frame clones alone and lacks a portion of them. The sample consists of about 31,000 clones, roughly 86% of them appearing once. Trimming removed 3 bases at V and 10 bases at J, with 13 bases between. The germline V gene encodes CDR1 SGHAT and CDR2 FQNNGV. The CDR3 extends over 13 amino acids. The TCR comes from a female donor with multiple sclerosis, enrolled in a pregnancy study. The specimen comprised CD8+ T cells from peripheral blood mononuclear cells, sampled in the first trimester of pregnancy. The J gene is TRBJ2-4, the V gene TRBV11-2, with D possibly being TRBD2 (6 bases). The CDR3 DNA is TGTGCCAGCAGCTTCGGGAGCGAGGCGATTCAGTACTTC. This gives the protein CASSFGSEAIQYF.